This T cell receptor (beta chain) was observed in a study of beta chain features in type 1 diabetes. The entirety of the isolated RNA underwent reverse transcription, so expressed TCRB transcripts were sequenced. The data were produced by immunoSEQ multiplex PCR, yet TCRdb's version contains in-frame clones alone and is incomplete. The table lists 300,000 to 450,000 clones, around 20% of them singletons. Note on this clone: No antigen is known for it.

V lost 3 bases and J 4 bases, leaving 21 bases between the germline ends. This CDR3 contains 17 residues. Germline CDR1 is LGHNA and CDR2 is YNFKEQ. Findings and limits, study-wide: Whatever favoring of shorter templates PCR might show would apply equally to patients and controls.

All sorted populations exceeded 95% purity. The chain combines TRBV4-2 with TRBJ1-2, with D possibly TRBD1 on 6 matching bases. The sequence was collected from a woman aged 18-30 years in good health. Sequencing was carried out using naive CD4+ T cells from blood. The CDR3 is CASSQVQGKTGGYGYTF. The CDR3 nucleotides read TGTGCCAGCAGCCAGGTACAGGGAAAGACGGGAGGCTATGGCTACACCTTC.